The 2 T cell receptor beta chains below were found in one sample sequenced in a study of CD8 T cells in ankylosing spondylitis. TCRdb re-analysed the 5' RACE reads in MiXCR, keeping a single row per CDR3 protein. The sample has 150,000 to 200,000 distinct CDR3 sequences, 15% to 20% seen once; the top ten hold roughly 4.5%. The specimen sequenced was blood, either unsorted or a sorted T cell fraction (not recorded which). The receptors were sampled from a male donor between 5 and 29 years old with ankylosing spondylitis or in good health (not recorded which).

This clonotype has a count of ten or more. The V gene is TRBV12-3 or TRBV12-4, the J gene TRBJ2-1, with D maybe TRBD2 (6 bases). V gave up 5 bases and J gave up 8 bases, with 25 bases separating them. This CDR3 is built from 17 residues. The CDR3 region has the DNA TGTGCCAGCAGTCCCCGAGGTGCGGGGACCTTAAACGATGAGCAGTTCTTC. Its protein is CASSPRGAGTLNDEQFF.

Only one count was recorded for this clonotype. The J gene is TRBJ2-5, the V gene TRBV7-9; TRBD1 might be the D (7 bases). V was clipped by 2 bases and J by 3 bases, with 16 bases between them. Germline values: CDR1 SEHNR, CDR2 FQNEAQ (reference sequence). This CDR3 region has 16 residues. Written as DNA, the CDR3 is TGTGCCAGCAGCTTAAACTCCAGGGGGGAGGAAGAGACCCAGTACTTC. This sequence encodes CASSLNSRGEEETQYF.